The rows below give T cell receptor beta chains drawn from one sample of a study of OX40 agonist ivuxolimab in advanced cancers. The method was immunoSEQ multiplex PCR; TCRdb's version includes in-frame clones alone and lacks a portion of them. The sample holds some 80,000 clones, 92% seen once. This specimen was CD4+ or CD8+ T cells sorted from blood, taken in a trial of the OX40 agonist ivuxolimab. The receptors originated from an adult with an advanced solid tumor such as melanoma, head and neck, liver or kidney cancer. Each CDR3 is given with its conserved first and last residue. Fields, in order: D gene, J gene, V gene, clone size, CDR3 DNA, CDR3 protein. The D gene is left open where the match is weak. Clone sizes are given selectively: once, few, many, or a class where the clone is expanded.

TRBD2,TRBJ2-7,TRBV5-1,.,TGCGCCAGCAGTCCCGAAGCGGGGGACCCCTACGAGCAGTACTTC,CASSPEAGDPYEQYF
.,TRBJ2-1,TRBV2,.,TGTGCCAGCAGTGAATTCCCTACGTACAATGAGCAGTTCTTC,CASSEFPTYNEQFF
TRBD1,TRBJ2-7,TRBV19,.,TGTGCCAGTAGTATGGGACAGGGATTCCACGAGCAGTACTTC,CASSMGQGFHEQYF
.,TRBJ2-3,TRBV23-1,.,TGCGCCAGCAGTCGAATCCGAGGGCGGGGATCGCCTACCAGCAAGAGCACGCAGTATTTT,CASSRIRGRGSPTSKSTQYF
TRBD1,TRBJ2-1,TRBV12-5,.,TGTGCTAGTGGTTTGAGCCGGGACAGGGGGCACAATGAGCAGTTCTTC,CASGLSRDRGHNEQFF
.,TRBJ1-1,TRBV30,.,TGTGCCTGGGATGATGGGACACAGAACACTGAAGCTTTCTTT,CAWDDGTQNTEAFF
TRBD2,TRBJ2-1,TRBV5-6,.,TGTGCCAGCAGCTTGGGGACTAGCTACCATGAGCAGTTCTTC,CASSLGTSYHEQFF
.,TRBJ2-5,TRBV4-1,.,TGCGCCAGCAGCCAAGAGGGGGAGGAGACCCAGTACTTC,CASSQEGEETQYF
TRBD1,TRBJ1-1,TRBV27,.,TGTGCCAGCAGTTTATCCAGGGGGGATATGAACACTGAAGCTTTCTTT,CASSLSRGDMNTEAFF
.,TRBJ2-2,TRBV5-1,.,TGCGCCAGCAGTGGAGGCGGGGACAGAACCGGGGAGCTGTTTTTT,CASSGGGDRTGELFF
.,TRBJ2-6,TRBV4-1,once,TGCGCCAGCAGCCAAGAAATTCAGGGAGGGGCCAACGTCCTGACTTTC,CASSQEIQGGANVLTF
.,TRBJ1-5,TRBV4-3,.,TGCGCCAGCAGCCAAGATCTGGGGTCGGAGGGCAATCAGCCCCAGCATTTT,CASSQDLGSEGNQPQHF
.,TRBJ2-7,TRBV6-1,.,TGTGCCAGCAGTGTTATAAGGACAGCAATCCACGAGCAGTACTTC,CASSVIRTAIHEQYF
.,TRBJ2-6,TRBV6-1,.,TGTGCCAGCAGTAATCAAGGGGCCAACGTCCTGACTTTC,CASSNQGANVLTF
.,TRBJ2-1,TRBV2,.,TGTGCCAGCCTGAACTACCCGGGTCCCTTGAATGAGCAGTTCTTC,CASLNYPGPLNEQFF
.,TRBJ1-2,TRBV6-5,.,TGTGCCAGCAGTTACGGACAGTCCTATGGCTACACCTTC,CASSYGQSYGYTF
TRBD1,TRBJ1-1,TRBV19,.,TGTGCCAGTAGTATTGGGACAGGGGCTTTCTTT,CASSIGTGAFF
TRBD2,TRBJ2-3,TRBV7-2,.,TGTGCCAGCAGCTCCGGACTAGCGAAGACAGATACGCAGTATTTT,CASSSGLAKTDTQYF
.,TRBJ2-7,TRBV30,.,TGTGCCTGGAGTGTAGATTACGAGCAGTACTTC,CAWSVDYEQYF
TRBD2,TRBJ2-1,TRBV4-3,.,TGCGCCAGCAGCCTGGGGACTAGCGTTAACAATGAGCAGTTCTTC,CASSLGTSVNNEQFF
.,TRBJ2-3,TRBV6-4,.,TGTGCCAGCAGTGACGTCGGCCACCTAAGCACAGATACGCAGTATTTT,CASSDVGHLSTDTQYF
.,TRBJ1-2,TRBV6-4,.,TGTGCTTTCGGGGGGGGCGGTAGTTATGGCTACACCTTC,CAFGGGGSYGYTF
.,TRBJ2-3,TRBV4-2,.,TGTGCCAGCAGCCAAGAGGACTACCGCACAGATACGCAGTATTTT,CASSQEDYRTDTQYF
.,TRBJ2-7,TRBV18,.,TGTGCCAGCTCATCGGGACCCAACGAGCAGTACTTC,CASSSGPNEQYF
TRBD1,TRBJ1-6,TRBV7-3,medium-sized,TGTGCCAGCGCCTTTGCCGGGACAGGCGCTTCACCCCTCCACTTT,CASAFAGTGASPLHF
TRBD2,TRBJ2-3,TRBV6-5,.,TGTGCCAGCAGTTTTCAAGCGGGGGGGCCCACAGATACGCAGTATTTT,CASSFQAGGPTDTQYF
TRBD1,TRBJ2-7,TRBV6-5,.,TGTGCCAGTATTGCCCGGGACAGGGGCTCCTACGAGCAGTACTTC,CASIARDRGSYEQYF
.,TRBJ2-7,TRBV27,.,TGTGCCAGCAGATCGGACGGAGCCTACGAGCAGTACTTC,CASRSDGAYEQYF
.,TRBJ2-3,TRBV5-1,.,TGCGCCAGCAGCTTGGCGTCCGGGTTAGATACGCAGTATTTT,CASSLASGLDTQYF
TRBD2,TRBJ2-3,TRBV4-1,once,TGCGCCAGCAGCCCGATAGCGGGGGACTTTACAGATACGCAGTATTTT,CASSPIAGDFTDTQYF
.,TRBJ1-1,TRBV11-2,few,TGTGCCAGCAGCTACGCAGGGGTCGGGGGCACTGAAGCTTTCTTT,CASSYAGVGGTEAFF
.,TRBJ1-3,TRBV28,.,TGTGCCAGCAGTTTGAAGCGGGAGGATAACTCTGGAAACACCATATATTTT,CASSLKREDNSGNTIYF
.,TRBJ1-1,TRBV7-9,.,TGTGCCAGCAGCCCACCAAGGGGGGCAGGGATGAACACTGAAGCTTTCTTT,CASSPPRGAGMNTEAFF
.,TRBJ2-7,TRBV15,.,TGTGCCACCAGCAGGGCAACCAGCTCCTACGAGCAGTACTTC,CATSRATSSYEQYF
.,TRBJ2-7,TRBV11-2,.,TGTGCCAGCAGCCTCTACCCCCGGACTTCTGAGGACGAGCAGTACTTC,CASSLYPRTSEDEQYF
TRBD2,TRBJ2-1,TRBV7-3,.,TGTGCCAGCAGCTTATTAGCGGGGGCCTACAATGAGCAGTTCTTC,CASSLLAGAYNEQFF
TRBD2,TRBJ2-7,TRBV7-2,.,TGTGCCAGCAGCTTAGCCCTACGACTAGCGGGGGGCTCCTACGAGCAGTACTTC,CASSLALRLAGGSYEQYF
.,TRBJ2-7,TRBV4-1,.,TGCGCCAGCAGCCTCTTGGACGGGTCCTACGAGCAGTACTTC,CASSLLDGSYEQYF
.,TRBJ2-7,TRBV19,.,TGTGCCAGTAGTGAGGGACCCTACGAGCAGTACTTC,CASSEGPYEQYF
.,TRBJ1-1,TRBV27,.,TGTGCCAGCAGTCTAGGGACGGTGAACACTGAAGCTTTCTTT,CASSLGTVNTEAFF
.,TRBJ1-4,TRBV6-5,.,TGTGCCAGCAGTTACGGGTGGGCGGGTGAAAAACTGTTTTTT,CASSYGWAGEKLFF
TRBD1,TRBJ2-7,TRBV5-1,.,TGCGCCAGCAGCCGGGACAGGGAAGGTGGGGTGAACGAGCAGTACTTC,CASSRDREGGVNEQYF